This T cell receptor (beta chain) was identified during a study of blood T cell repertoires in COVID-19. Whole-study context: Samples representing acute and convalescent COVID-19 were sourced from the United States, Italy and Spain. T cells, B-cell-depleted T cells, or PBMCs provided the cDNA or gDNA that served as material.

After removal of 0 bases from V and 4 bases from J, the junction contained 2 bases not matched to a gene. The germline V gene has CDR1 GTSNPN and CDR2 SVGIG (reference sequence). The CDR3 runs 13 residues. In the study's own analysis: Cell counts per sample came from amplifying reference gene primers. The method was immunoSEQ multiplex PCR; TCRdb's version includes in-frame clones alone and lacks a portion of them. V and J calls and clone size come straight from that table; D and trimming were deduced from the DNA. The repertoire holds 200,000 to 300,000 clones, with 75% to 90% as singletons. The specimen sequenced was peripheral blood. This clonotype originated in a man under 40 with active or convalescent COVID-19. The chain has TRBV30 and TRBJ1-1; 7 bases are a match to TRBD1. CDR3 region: CAWSVGGSTEAFF. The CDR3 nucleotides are TGTGCCTGGAGTGTAGGGGGCTCCACTGAAGCTTTCTTT.